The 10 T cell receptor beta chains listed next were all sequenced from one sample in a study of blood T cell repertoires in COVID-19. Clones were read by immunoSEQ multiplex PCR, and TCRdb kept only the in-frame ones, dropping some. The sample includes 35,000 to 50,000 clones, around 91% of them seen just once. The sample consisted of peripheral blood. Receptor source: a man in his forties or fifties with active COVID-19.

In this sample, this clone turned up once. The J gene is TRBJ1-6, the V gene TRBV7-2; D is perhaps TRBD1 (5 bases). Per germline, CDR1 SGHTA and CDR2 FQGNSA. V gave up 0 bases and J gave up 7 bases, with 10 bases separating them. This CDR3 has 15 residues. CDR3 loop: CASSLAGAGNSPLHF. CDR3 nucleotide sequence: TGTGCCAGCAGCTTAGCAGGGGCCGGGAATTCACCCCTCCACTTT.

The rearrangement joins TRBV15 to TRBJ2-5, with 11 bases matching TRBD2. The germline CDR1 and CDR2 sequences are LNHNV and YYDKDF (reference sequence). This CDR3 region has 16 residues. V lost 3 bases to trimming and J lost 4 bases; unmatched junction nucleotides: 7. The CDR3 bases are TGTGCCACCAGCAGGAGTAGCGGGGGGGCTGGAGAGACCCAGTACTTC. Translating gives CATSRSSGGAGETQYF.

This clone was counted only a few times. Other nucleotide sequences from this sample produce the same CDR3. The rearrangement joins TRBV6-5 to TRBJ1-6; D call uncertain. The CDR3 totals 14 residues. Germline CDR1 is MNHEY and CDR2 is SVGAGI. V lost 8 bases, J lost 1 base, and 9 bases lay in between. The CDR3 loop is CASRAGSYNSPLHF. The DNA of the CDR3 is TGTGCCAGCCGCGCAGGTTCCTATAATTCACCCCTCCACTTT.

The CDR3 spells CASSPDIWNTEAFF. Written as DNA, the CDR3 is TGTGCCAGCAGCCCAGACATTTGGAACACTGAAGCTTTCTTT. The genes are TRBV6-5 and TRBJ1-1; D is uncertain. Germline assignment: CDR1 MNHEY and CDR2 SVGAGI. The CDR3 loop spans 14 amino acids. Deletions cut 6 bases from V and 1 base from J, with 12 bases between.

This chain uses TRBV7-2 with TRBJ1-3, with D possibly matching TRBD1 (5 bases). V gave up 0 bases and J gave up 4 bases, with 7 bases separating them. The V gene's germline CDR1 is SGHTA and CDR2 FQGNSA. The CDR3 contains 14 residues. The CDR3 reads CASSLAAGGNTIYF. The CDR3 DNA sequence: TGTGCCAGCAGCTTAGCGGCAGGGGGAAACACCATATATTTT.

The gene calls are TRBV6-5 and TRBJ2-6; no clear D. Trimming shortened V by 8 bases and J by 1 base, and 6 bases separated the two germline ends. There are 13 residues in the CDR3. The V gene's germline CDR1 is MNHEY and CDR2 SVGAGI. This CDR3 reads CASLLSGANVLTF. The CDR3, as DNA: TGTGCCAGCTTACTATCTGGGGCCAACGTCCTGACTTTC.

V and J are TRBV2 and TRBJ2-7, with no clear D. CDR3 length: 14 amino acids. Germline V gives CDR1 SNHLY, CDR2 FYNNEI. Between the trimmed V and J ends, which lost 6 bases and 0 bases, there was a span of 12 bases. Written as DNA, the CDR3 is TGTGCCAGCAGCCCCCGGGTTGTCTCCTACGAGCAGTACTTC. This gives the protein CASSPRVVSYEQYF. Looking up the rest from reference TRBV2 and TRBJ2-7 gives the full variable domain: EPEVTQTPSHQVTQMGQEVILRCVPISNHLYFYWYRQILGQKVEFLVSFYNNEISEKSEIFDDQFSVERPDGSNFTLKIRSTKLEDSAMYFCASSPRVVSYEQYFGPGTRLTVT.

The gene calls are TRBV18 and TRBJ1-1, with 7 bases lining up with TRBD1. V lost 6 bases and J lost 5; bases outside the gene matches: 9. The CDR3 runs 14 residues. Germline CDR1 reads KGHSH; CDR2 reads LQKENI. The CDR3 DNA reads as TGTGCCAGCTCCGGAGGAGGGGGCTATACTGAAGCTTTCTTT. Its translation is CASSGGGGYTEAFF.

CDR3 DNA: TGCAGCGTTGAAGGCAGGGGGAGCTCCTACGAGCAGTACTTC. Translated: CSVEGRGSSYEQYF. The chain is built from TRBV29-1 and TRBJ2-7; TRBD1 agrees at 7 bases. CDR1 is SQVTM, CDR2 ANQGSEA, per germline. Trimming at V came to 1 base and at J to 0 bases, leaving 3 bases not matched to a gene. The CDR3 spans 14 residues.

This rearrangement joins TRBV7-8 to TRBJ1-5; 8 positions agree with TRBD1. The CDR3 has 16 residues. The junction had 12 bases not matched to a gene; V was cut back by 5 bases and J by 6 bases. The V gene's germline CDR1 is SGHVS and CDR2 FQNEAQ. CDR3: CASSPDQGALFQPQHF. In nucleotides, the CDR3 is TGTGCCAGCAGCCCAGATCAGGGGGCTTTATTTCAGCCCCAGCATTTT.